One sample yielded the 9 T cell receptor beta chains listed below, sequenced in a study of Ad26.COV2.S vaccination and SARS-CoV-2 variants. The assay was immunoSEQ multiplex PCR, and TCRdb's table has in-frame clones only and misses some. The sample yields roughly 450,000 clones, 75% to 95% seen once. Treatment here: 19 received Ad26.COV2.S at low or high dose, single or two shots; about 5 received placebo; per-sample allocation not given. Samples analyzed were those drawn on day 63 after the first vaccine or placebo injection. The sample was peripheral blood, taken in a trial of Ad26.COV2.S vaccine versus placebo. These receptor sequences come from a person between 18 and 59 years old who received the Ad26.COV2.S COVID-19 vaccine or a placebo.

This clone occurred once. The chain carries TRBV19 and TRBJ2-1; either TRBD1 or TRBD2 may supply D (5 bases each). The CDR3 has 13 residues. CDR1 and CDR2 (germline): LNHDA, SQIVND (reference sequence). The V end was cut by 7 bases, the J end by 4 bases, with 11 bases between. In DNA, the CDR3 is TGTGCCAGTACGGGACCGGCTTACAATGAGCAGTTCTTC. It codes for CASTGPAYNEQFF.

The chain joins TRBV21-1 to TRBJ2-7; the D segment call TRBD1 is taken from the table without a DNA check. TRBV21-1 is deemed a pseudogene. This CDR3 comprises 16 residues. The CDR3 DNA sequence: TGTGCCAGCAGCAAAGAAGGCGGACAGGGGGCGGACGAGCAGTACTTC. It encodes CASSKEGGQGADEQYF.

The V gene is TRBV4-1, the J gene TRBJ2-1, with a possible D match to TRBD2 (6 bases). The germline V gene has CDR1 MGHRA and CDR2 YSYEKL. V gave up 6 bases and J gave up 3 bases, with 24 bases separating them. This CDR3 region has 18 residues. CDR3 DNA sequence: TGCGCCAGCAGTAGGGACGGGAGCCTACCGAGGGACTACAATGAGCAGTTCTTC. Translation gives CASSRDGSLPRDYNEQFF.

As regards this clone: This specimen includes other DNA sequences encoding the same CDR3. This rearrangement joins TRBV19 to TRBJ1-5; maybe TRBD1 (6 bases). This CDR3 region has 13 residues. CDR1 LNHDA and CDR2 SQIVND come from the germline V gene (reference sequence). The V end lost 6 bases, the J end lost 2 bases, and 8 bases lay between the germline ends. The CDR3 loop reads CASSRQGNQPQHF. CDR3 nucleotide sequence: TGTGCCAGTAGCAGACAGGGCAATCAGCCCCAGCATTTT. Full variable domain (remainder filled in from reference TRBV19 and TRBJ1-5): DGGITQSPKYLFRKEGQNVTLSCEQNLNHDAMYWYRQDPGQGLRLIYYSQIVNDFQKGDIAEGYSVSREKKESFPLTVTSAQKNPTAFYLCASSRQGNQPQHFGDGTRLSIL.

The chain couples TRBV19 to TRBJ1-1; 7 bases fit TRBD1. Trimming cost V 5 bases and J 3 bases; bases outside gene matches: 6. This CDR3 has 14 amino acids. Germline CDR1 is LNHDA and CDR2 is SQIVND (reference sequence). The CDR3 sequence is CASSVRGLYTEAFF. Written as DNA, the CDR3 is TGTGCCAGTAGTGTTAGGGGGCTGTACACTGAAGCTTTCTTT.

CDR3 region: CASSLKSGDYNEQFF. Here the CDR3 DNA reads TGCGCCAGCAGCTTAAAGAGCGGGGATTACAATGAGCAGTTCTTC. The J gene is TRBJ2-1, the V gene TRBV5-1; 7 bases match TRBD2. CDR1 is SGHRS and CDR2 is YFSETQ in the germline V gene. The length of the CDR3 is 15 residues. Unmatched junction bases numbered 6, after V lost 2 bases and J lost 4 bases.

The chain carries TRBV6-5 and TRBJ2-1; unclear D gene. The CDR3 length is 13 residues. The germline gives CDR1 MNHEY, CDR2 SVGAGI. Between the trimmed V and J ends, which lost 2 bases and 2 bases, there was a span of 4 bases. CDR3 nucleotide sequence: TGTGCCAGCAGTTACGGGACCTACAATGAGCAGTTCTTC. Translating gives CASSYGTYNEQFF.

J is TRBJ1-4 and V is TRBV28; 7 bases fit TRBD1. Germline V gene lookup returns CDR1 MDHEN and CDR2 SYDVKM. The CDR3 spans 12 residues. V shed 6 bases, J shed 8 bases, and the junction held 3 bases outside the gene matches. The CDR3 here is CASRPGGEKLFF. CDR3 DNA sequence: TGTGCCAGCAGACCAGGGGGGGAAAAACTGTTTTTT.

This chain links TRBV7-2 with TRBJ2-7; 9 bases map to TRBD2. The CDR3 contains 17 residues. V trimming: 7 bases; J trimming: 5 bases; junction bases outside the gene matches: 18. Germline V lookup: CDR1 SGHTA, CDR2 FQGNSA. The CDR3 here is CASTFPRVAGGPHEQYF. CDR3 nucleotide sequence: TGTGCCAGCACCTTCCCCCGGGTCGCGGGAGGGCCCCACGAGCAGTACTTC.